The rows below give T cell receptor beta chains drawn from one sample of a study of T cell responses to AZD1222 COVID-19 vaccine. Sequencing used immunoSEQ multiplex PCR; TCRdb keeps in-frame clones, though not all of them. The repertoire includes around 100,000 clones, around 91% of them detected once, and about 4.8% sits in the top ten. The source material was peripheral blood, sampled on day 0 of AZD1222 vaccination. These receptors all stem from an adult in good health. CDR3s include the opening cysteine and the closing phenylalanine or tryptophan. The D gene is left open where the match is weak. Some rows have no size entry. The others give once, few or many, or a class for an expanded clone.

D	size	V	J	DNA	CDR3
-	-	TRBV24-1	TRBJ1-2	TGTGCCACCAGTGCTCCCGAGGGATTAGGCCTTGGCTACACCTTC	CATSAPEGLGLGYTF
-	-	TRBV5-1	TRBJ2-1	TGCGCCAGCAGCAATTTGGAAAGCTCCTACAATGAGCAGTTCTTC	CASSNLESSYNEQFF
-	-	TRBV28	TRBJ1-2	TGTGCCAGCACCGAGGGGTATGGCTACACCTTC	CASTEGYGYTF
TRBD1	few	TRBV6-2/TRBV6-3	TRBJ2-5	TGTGCCAGCAGTACCCCCTATCTAGGGGGCGGATTGGAGACCCAGTACTTC	CASSTPYLGGGLETQYF
-	-	TRBV13	TRBJ2-3	TGTGCCAGCAGTCGGGGGGATACGCAGTATTTT	CASSRGDTQYF
TRBD1	-	TRBV18	TRBJ1-1	TGTGCCAGCTCACCAAAGGGGGCGGAAGCTTTCTTT	CASSPKGAEAFF
TRBD1	-	TRBV29-1	TRBJ1-2	TGCAGCGTTGCCGGGACAGGGGGCGCGTTACAGGATGGCTACACCTTC	CSVAGTGGALQDGYTF
-	-	TRBV5-1	TRBJ1-3	TGCGCCAGCAGCTTGTTCTCGGGGGGACTATCCACTGGAAACACCATATATTTT	CASSLFSGGLSTGNTIYF
-	-	TRBV12-3/TRBV12-4	TRBJ1-1	TGTGCCCTAGGAAGGAGGAACACTGAAGCTTTCTTT	CALGRRNTEAFF
-	-	TRBV19	TRBJ2-7	TGTGCCAGTAGTATCGGGACCTACGAGCAGTACTTC	CASSIGTYEQYF
-	-	TRBV28	TRBJ2-6	TGTGCCAGCAGTTTCCCTGGGGCCAACGTCCTGACTTTC	CASSFPGANVLTF
-	-	TRBV4-3	TRBJ1-2	TGCGCCAGCAGCCAAGATCTTATGGACAGCTATGGCTACACCTTC	CASSQDLMDSYGYTF
TRBD1	-	TRBV27	TRBJ1-1	TGTGCCAGCAGTTCCCTGGGGGACAGACCCTTACTCTTTGAAGCTTTCTTT	CASSSLGDRPLLFEAFF
TRBD1	-	TRBV6-1	TRBJ1-2	TGTGCCAGCAGTGGAAGCCTTGGACAGGGAAGCTATGGCTACACCTTC	CASSGSLGQGSYGYTF
TRBD1	-	TRBV14	TRBJ2-7	TGTGCCAGCAGCCGGAACATGCCGGGACAGGGTTTTTACGAGCAGTACTTC	CASSRNMPGQGFYEQYF
-	-	TRBV7-6	TRBJ1-1	TGTGCCAGCAGCTTAGATTGGGGTGGGGAAGCTTTCTTT	CASSLDWGGEAFF
-	-	TRBV5-1	TRBJ1-3	TGCGCCAGCAGCTTGGCCTTCCGGGGCTTTGGCTCTGGAAACACCATATATTTT	CASSLAFRGFGSGNTIYF
-	few	TRBV12-3/TRBV12-4	TRBJ2-5	TGTGCCAGCAGCCCCCACAAGCAAGAGACCCAGTACTTC	CASSPHKQETQYF
TRBD1	-	TRBV5-4	TRBJ2-7	TGTGCCAGCAGCTCCCCCGGGACAGGCACCTACGAGCAGTACTTC	CASSSPGTGTYEQYF
-	-	TRBV11-2	TRBJ1-1	TGTGCCAGCAGCTTACAGGCAGGGGCTTTGATAACTGAAGCTTTCTTT	CASSLQAGALITEAFF
TRBD1	few	TRBV11-2	TRBJ2-7	TGTGCCAGCAGCTTAGGGACAGGGGCCTACGAGCAGTACTTC	CASSLGTGAYEQYF
-	-	TRBV19	TRBJ1-1	TGTGCCAGTATTGGGGGGGATCGGACTGAAGCTTTCTTT	CASIGGDRTEAFF
-	-	TRBV28	TRBJ2-7	TGTGCCAGCAGTTCCACAGGGATCGGCTACGAGCAGTACTTC	CASSSTGIGYEQYF
TRBD2	once	TRBV28	TRBJ2-1	TGTGCCAGCAGTTTCCCCCCCTGGCGGGGGGCCGATGTCTACAATGAGCAGTTCTTC	CASSFPPWRGADVYNEQFF
-	-	TRBV6-5	TRBJ2-2	TGTGCCAGCAAGAACGACCTTAACACCGGGGAGCTGTTTTTT	CASKNDLNTGELFF
TRBD1	-	TRBV6-5	TRBJ2-7	TGTGCCAGCAGTTCTAGTGCCGGGACAGGGGGCGGCGAGCAGTACTTC	CASSSSAGTGGGEQYF
-	-	TRBV4-3	TRBJ2-3	TGCGCCAGCAGCCAAGCGACCTTGGAGGCTTATACGCAGTATTTT	CASSQATLEAYTQYF
TRBD1	-	TRBV11-3	TRBJ1-2	TGTGCCAGCAGTGGGACAGGGTTTCATGGCTACACCTTC	CASSGTGFHGYTF
-	-	TRBV7-3	TRBJ2-1	TGTGCCAGCAGCCCTCGCTCAGGGTCCCACAATGAGCAGTTCTTC	CASSPRSGSHNEQFF
-	-	TRBV7-2	TRBJ2-3	TGTGCCAGCAGGGGGCTCGGGGTTAGCACAGATACGCAGTATTTT	CASRGLGVSTDTQYF
-	-	TRBV30	TRBJ2-7	TGTGCCTGGAGTATAGGCTACGAGCAGTACTTC	CAWSIGYEQYF
-	once	TRBV6-5	TRBJ1-5	TGTGCCAGCAGTCAAATAGGTGGTCAGCCCCAGCATTTT	CASSQIGGQPQHF
-	-	TRBV18	TRBJ1-5	TGTGCCAGCTCACCATCAGGGGGCAATCAGCCCCAGCATTTT	CASSPSGGNQPQHF